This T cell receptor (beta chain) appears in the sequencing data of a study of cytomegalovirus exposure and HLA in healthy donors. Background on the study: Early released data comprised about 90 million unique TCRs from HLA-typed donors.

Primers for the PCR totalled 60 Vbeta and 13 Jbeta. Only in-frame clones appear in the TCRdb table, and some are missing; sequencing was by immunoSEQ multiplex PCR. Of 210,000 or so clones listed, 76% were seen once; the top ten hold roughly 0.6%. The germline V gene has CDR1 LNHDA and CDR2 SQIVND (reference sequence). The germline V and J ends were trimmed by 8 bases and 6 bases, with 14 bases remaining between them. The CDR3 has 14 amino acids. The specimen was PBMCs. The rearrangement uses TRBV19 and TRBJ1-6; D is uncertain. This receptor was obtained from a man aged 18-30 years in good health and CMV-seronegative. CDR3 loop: CASLPGSTNSPLHF. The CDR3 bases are TGTGCCAGTCTACCGGGATCTACTAATTCACCCCTCCACTTT.